This T cell receptor (beta chain) emerged from a study of blood T cell repertoires in COVID-19. This clone was recorded only once. V was pared by 4 bases and J by 3 bases, with 4 bases of the junction left unmatched. The CDR3 contains 13 residues. From germline, CDR1 is SGHTS and CDR2 YDEGEE. Clones were sequenced by immunoSEQ multiplex PCR, and TCRdb holds only the in-frame ones, with some missing. The repertoire consists of roughly 250,000 clones, with 75% to 90% occurring once and the leading ten covering roughly 3.5%. The chain uses TRBV5-8 and TRBJ2-7, with 7 bases that match TRBD2. Sequencing used PBMCs or T cells enriched from blood (not recorded which). The sequence was obtained from a woman between 40 and 55 years old with acute COVID-19. The CDR3 is CASSRDYNYEQYF. The CDR3 nucleotides are TGTGCCAGCAGCCGGGACTACAACTACGAGCAGTACTTC. Full variable domain (missing parts from reference TRBV5-8 and TRBJ2-7): EAGVTQSPTHLIKTRGQQATLRCSPISGHTSVYWYQQALGLGLQFLLWYDEGEERNRGNFPPRFSGRQFPNYSSELNVNALELEDSALYLCASSRDYNYEQYFGPGTRLTVT.